This entry concerns a single T cell receptor beta chain. This clone came up once. Which antigen it targets is not known. No base quality information exists; no much larger clone differs at one position. The CDR3 regions of human TCRbeta chains were analyzed by immunosequencing. Turning to the authors' computational methods: Repertoire TCRs were checked for matches against a reference library of SARS-CoV-2-specific TCRs that had been generated using the MIRA antigen-specificity platform. Breadth meant the fraction of unique TCRs that were SARS-CoV-2-associated, whereas depth meant the fraction of total T cells that were SARS-CoV-2-associated. Each spike-specific TCR was assigned to its reactive spike region and to a CD4 or CD8 class using the MIRA data. Log10-transformed breadth and depth values were compared by one-way ANOVA with Sidak's multiple comparisons tests. TCRdb took this table from immuneACCESS and kept in-frame rearrangements with V and J called. Such tables lack part of the clones; where checked against another copy, unresolved V genes explain under half of the gap, and the rest is unexplained. Clonal size and the V and J genes are those of that table, whereas D and trimming came from the DNA. The sample table holds 130,000 or so clones, of which about 89% were seen once. 6.3% of the sample is in the top ten clones.

This sample was included in a study of T cell responses to AZD1222 COVID-19 vaccine (dated by TCRdb to 2020 to 2022). As for the study more broadly: AZD1222 recipients given second doses at about 4 weeks or at about 12 weeks were pooled, since spike-specific TCR depth and breadth were not found to differ between the two schedules. A total of under 250 trial participants underwent TCR sequencing, of whom about 210 had received two doses of AZD1222 and around 25 had received two doses of the MenACWY control vaccine. Trial participants were enrolled by age into subgroups of 18-55, 56-69 and 70-plus years, and 148, 28 and 57 TCR-sequenced participants, respectively, were included in these subgroups. The paper's findings and limits, for the study overall: Nearly half of unique spike-specific TCRs reportedly recognized epitopes outside regions mutated in the B.1.351 and B.1.1.7 variants. The 56-69-year group was small, and its depth increase did not reach significance, likely because of low power. No day 14 peak-response samples were available, so repertoires were characterized only after the peak T cell response. After two AZD1222 doses, spike-specific TCR breadth and depth were significantly higher than at day 0 and than in MenACWY recipients. Vaccine-associated CD4 TCRs spanned the whole spike protein, with dominant responses in regions 160-218 and 743-854. Only five or six AZD1222 recipients were SARS-CoV-2 seropositive at baseline, limiting conclusions about previously exposed vaccinees. Participants were mostly white British, with more females than males. The authors suggested clonal diversity may have been underestimated.

The time point label of this sample denotes: baseline before first vaccination. Samples from vaccinated people were obtained from the UK trials COV001 and COV002, which included a single-blind randomized controlled phase 2/3 trial of AZD1222 (ChAdOx1 nCoV-19) in healthy adults. For TCRbeta chain sequencing, PBMC samples from trial participants were taken at day 0 and at day 28 after the second dose. A distance of 23 bases separates the germline ends of V and J, which lose 5 bases and 0 bases respectively. The germline V gene gives CDR1 as SGHAT and CDR2 as FQNNGV. Reading from cysteine to phenylalanine, the CDR3 counts 19 amino acids. CDR3 DNA is the only sequence kept; it has 57 bases, read in frame from the first base.

The sequence derives from an adult in good health. Recombination connected TRBV11-2 to TRBJ2-4, and TRBD2 may be the D gene, going by 6 matching bases. The specimen comprised peripheral blood, sampled on day 0 of AZD1222 vaccination. The DNA sequence is as follows: TGTGCCAGCAGCACCCCACGGGACTTCCCCGACCTAGCCAAAAACATTCAGTACTTC. This encodes CASSTPRDFPDLAKNIQYF.